This T cell receptor (beta chain) was captured in a study of human T cells and chemical hapten exposure. Study-level points and caveats: TCRs at high frequency, those above 1 in 1000, did not change with DPC sensitization.

The CDR3 totals 13 residues. The germline gives CDR1 WSHSY, CDR2 SAAADI. The V segment lost 8 bases and the J segment 8 bases; nucleotides outside the gene matches: 7. The sample's time point: pre-sensitization, week 0. Treatment specified: therapeutic diphenylcyclopropenone sensitization with weekly scalp DPC. Unique molecular identifiers were linked by the library to individual cDNA molecules. TCRdb analysed the RACE reads with MiXCR anew, one entry per CDR3 protein. The sample records 200,000 to 300,000 distinct CDR3 sequences, about 9.4% being singletons. As regards this clonotype: What it recognizes is unknown.

The J gene is TRBJ1-4, the V gene TRBV10-2; 8 bases line up with TRBD1. This sequence was found in a woman aged 35 to 49 with alopecia areata. Some clones in this sample may be carry-over from other donors' samples. The source material was whole blood, sampled in connection with sensitization to the hapten diphenylcyclopropenone (DPC). The CDR3 reads CASGGQASEKLFF. The CDR3 DNA reads as TGCGCCAGCGGGGGACAGGCCAGCGAAAAACTGTTTTTT.